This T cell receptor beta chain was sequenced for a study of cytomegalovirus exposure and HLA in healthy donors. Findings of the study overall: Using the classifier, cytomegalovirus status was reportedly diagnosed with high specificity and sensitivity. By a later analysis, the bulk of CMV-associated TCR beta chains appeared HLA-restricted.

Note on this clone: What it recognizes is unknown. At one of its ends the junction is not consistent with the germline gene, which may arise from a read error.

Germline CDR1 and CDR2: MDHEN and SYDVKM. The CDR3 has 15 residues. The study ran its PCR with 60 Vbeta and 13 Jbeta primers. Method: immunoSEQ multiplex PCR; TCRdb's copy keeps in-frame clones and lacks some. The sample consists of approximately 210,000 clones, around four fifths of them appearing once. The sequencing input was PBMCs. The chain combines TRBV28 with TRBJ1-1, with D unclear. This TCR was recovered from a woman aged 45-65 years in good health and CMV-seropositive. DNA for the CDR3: TGTGCCAGCAGTTTATTGAGGGTCCCGAACGCTGAAGCTTTCTTT. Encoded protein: CASSLLRVPNAEAFF.